This T cell receptor (beta chain) was identified during a study of T cell repertoires in cytomegalovirus infection. Whole-study context: The public TCR beta signatures pointed to both CMV infection and matching HLA type.

This clonotype was seen many times. CDR3 length: 15 amino acids. The germline CDR1 and CDR2 sequences are SGHTA and FQGNSA. The J segment lost 2 bases and the V segment lost 6 bases, leaving 5 bases of the junction unmatched. A single record per CDR3 protein comes from TCRdb applying MiXCR to the reads. The sample holds around 280,000 distinct CDR3 sequences, around 9.6% seen once. This clonotype originated in a human donor in good health (CMV status not recorded). Some clones in this sample may be carry-over from other donors' samples. The V and J genes are TRBV7-2 and TRBJ2-5; TRBD2 agrees at 11 bases. What was sequenced was PBMCs. CDR3: CASRTTSGGQETQYF. As DNA, the CDR3 is TGTGCCAGCAGAACCACTAGCGGGGGACAAGAGACCCAGTACTTC.